These 21 T cell receptor beta chains were all obtained from the same sample, sequenced in a study of T cell responses to AZD1222 COVID-19 vaccine. TCRdb's copy holds only in-frame clones and misses some; the assay was immunoSEQ multiplex PCR. This sample has under 80,000 clones, with less than 90% found just once. The source was peripheral blood, collected on day 0 of AZD1222 vaccination. The receptors stem from an adult in good health.

The chain recombines TRBV5-8 with TRBJ1-1; weak D call: TRBD1 (5 bases). CDR1 SGHTS and CDR2 YDEGEE come from the germline V gene. The germline V and J ends were trimmed by 4 bases and 2 bases, with 15 bases remaining between them. The CDR3 spans 15 residues. The CDR3 spells CASSTPWGVNTEAFF. CDR3 DNA sequence: TGTGCCAGCAGCACTCCCTGGGGGGTCAACACTGAAGCTTTCTTT.

This clone was counted only a few times. The chain links TRBV19 to TRBJ2-7; D not certain. In germline, CDR1 is LNHDA, CDR2 SQIVND (reference sequence). CDR3 size: 14 residues. Trimming took off 1 base at V and 3 bases at J, with 10 bases between the two ends. CDR3 residues: CASSIGFDRYEQYF. The CDR3 nucleotides read TGTGCCAGTAGTATAGGATTTGACCGCTACGAGCAGTACTTC.

The chain joins TRBV14 to TRBJ2-7, with TRBD1 matching 7 bases. In germline, CDR1 is SGHDN, CDR2 FVKESK. There are 15 residues in the CDR3. J gave up 6 bases and V 4 bases, and 12 bases lay outside the gene matches. CDR3 nucleotide sequence: TGTGCCAGCAGCCGAAGGGACAGCTTTTCATCCGAGCAGTACTTC. Translating gives CASSRRDSFSSEQYF.

The J gene is TRBJ1-4, the V gene TRBV7-9; TRBD1 aligns across 7 bases. The CDR3 runs 17 residues. Germline CDR1 SEHNR, CDR2 FQNEAQ (reference sequence). V was pared by 3 bases and J by 0 bases, with 7 bases of the junction left unmatched. The CDR3 protein is CASSFGQAWATNEKLFF. The CDR3 nucleotides read TGTGCCAGCAGCTTCGGACAGGCATGGGCAACTAATGAAAAACTGTTTTTT.

The chain carries TRBV7-2 and TRBJ1-3, with 9 nucleotides matching TRBD1. Germline V gene sequence: CDR1 SGHTA, CDR2 FQGNSA. The CDR3 loop spans 15 amino acids. J was trimmed by 4 bases and V by 1 base; bases with no gene match: 2. The CDR3 spells CASSLGGTGGNTIYF. Here the CDR3 DNA reads TGTGCCAGCAGCTTAGGGGGGACAGGGGGAAACACCATATATTTT. Combining the CDR3 with reference TRBV7-2 and TRBJ1-3 gives the whole variable domain GAGVSQSPSNKVTEKGKDVELRCDPISGHTALYWYRQSLGQGLEFLIYFQGNSAPDKSGLPSDRFSAERTGGSVSTLTIQRTQQEDSAVYLCASSLGGTGGNTIYFGEGSWLTVV.

This clone was detected once. The J gene is TRBJ1-5, the V gene TRBV18; TRBD1 might be the D (5 bases). The germline gives CDR1 KGHSH, CDR2 LQKENI. Trimming cost V 3 bases and J 5 bases, with 8 bases left between them. The CDR3 contains 13 residues. CDR3 region: CASSPRVDQPQHF. CDR3 nucleotides: TGTGCCAGCTCACCCAGGGTCGATCAGCCCCAGCATTTT. The full variable domain, in which reference TRBV18 and TRBJ1-5 provide the parts outside the CDR3, is NAGVMQNPRHLVRRRGQEARLRCSPMKGHSHVYWYRQLPEEGLKFMVYLQKENIIDESGMPKERFSAEFPKEGPSILRIQQVVRGDSAAYFCASSPRVDQPQHFGDGTRLSIL.

This clone was detected a few times. This sequence joins TRBV28 and TRBJ1-2; 8 bases line up with TRBD1. Germline V CDR1 and CDR2: MDHEN, SYDVKM. The CDR3 extends over 15 amino acids. V was pared by 6 bases and J by 4 bases, with 10 bases of the junction left unmatched. The CDR3 spells CASRPQGGLVYGYTF. Here the CDR3 DNA reads TGTGCCAGCAGGCCACAGGGGGGCTTAGTCTATGGCTACACCTTC.

The chain joins TRBV27 to TRBJ1-5; D may be TRBD1 (5 bases). Germline CDR1 reads MNHEY; CDR2 reads SMNVEV (reference sequence). The CDR3 totals 17 residues. Trimming cost V 5 bases and J 3 bases, with 20 bases left between them. The CDR3 region has the DNA TGTGCCAGCAGTGCCTTGCGAGGGCAGGGCGACAATCAGCCCCAGCATTTT. It translates to CASSALRGQGDNQPQHF.

The CDR3 sequence: CAISESTSLEQYF. The CDR3 region has the DNA TGTGCCATCAGTGAGTCGACTAGCCTCGAGCAGTACTTC. The chain couples TRBV10-3 to TRBJ2-7; TRBD2 matches 7 bases. The CDR3 totals 13 residues. J was trimmed by 6 bases and V by 0 bases; bases with no gene match: 2. CDR1 and CDR2 (germline): ENHRY, SYGVKD.

The J gene is TRBJ2-7, the V gene TRBV30; D may match TRBD1 or TRBD2 (6 bases each). CDR1 GTSNPN and CDR2 SVGIG come from the germline V gene (reference sequence). There are 14 residues in the CDR3. The ends were cut back, 0 bases at V and 5 bases at J, with 14 bases in the middle. The CDR3 sequence is CAWSVGGSSDEQYF. The CDR3 coding sequence is TGTGCCTGGAGTGTAGGGGGGAGTAGTGACGAGCAGTACTTC.

V and J are TRBV5-1 and TRBJ1-6; D is unclear. This CDR3 has 13 residues. Trimming took off 0 bases at V and 7 bases at J, with 5 bases between the two ends. Germline CDR1 reads SGHRS; CDR2 reads YFSETQ. CDR3 protein: CASSLGRNSPLHF. CDR3 bases: TGCGCCAGCAGCTTGGGGAGGAATTCACCCCTCCACTTT. Variable domain in full (rest from reference TRBV5-1 and TRBJ1-6): KAGVTQTPRYLIKTRGQQVTLSCSPISGHRSVSWYQQTPGQGLQFLFEYFSETQRNKGNFPGRFSGRQFSNSRSEMNVSTLELGDSALYLCASSLGRNSPLHFGNGTRLTVT.

The CDR3 here is CATSDWGDRNNEQFF. The CDR3 DNA is TGTGCCACCAGTGATTGGGGAGACAGAAACAATGAGCAGTTCTTC. This chain uses TRBV24-1 with TRBJ2-1, with D perhaps given as TRBD1 or TRBD2 (5 bases each). Germline-derived CDR1 and CDR2 are KGHDR and SFDVKD. Trimming stripped 2 bases from V and 5 bases from J, with 12 bases between. This CDR3 has 15 amino acids.

V gene TRBV9 combines with J gene TRBJ2-2; D not resolved. The CDR3 is made up of 16 amino acids. V was trimmed by 2 bases and J by 0 bases, leaving 11 bases between them. Germline CDR1 reads SGDLS; CDR2 reads YYNGEE. The CDR3 region is CASSVTWTANTGELFF. The CDR3 DNA is TGTGCCAGCAGCGTTACATGGACCGCGAACACCGGGGAGCTGTTTTTT. Together with reference TRBV9 and TRBJ2-2, the CDR3 gives the full variable domain: DSGVTQTPKHLITATGQRVTLRCSPRSGDLSVYWYQQSLDQGLQFLIQYYNGEERAKGNILERFSAQQFPDLHSELNLSSLELGDSALYFCASSVTWTANTGELFFGEGSRLTVL.

The chain carries TRBV5-1 and TRBJ2-2, with no clear D. Trimming took 4 bases from V and 3 from J, leaving 16 bases between them. The CDR3 consists of 16 residues. The germline CDR1 and CDR2 sequences are SGHRS and YFSETQ. This CDR3 reads CASSPQASQDTGELFF. CDR3 bases: TGCGCCAGCAGCCCCCAGGCCTCGCAGGACACCGGGGAGCTGTTTTTT.

This clone was found once. The chain is built from TRBV5-6 and TRBJ2-7; weak D call: TRBD2 (5 bases). With 3 bases removed from V and 0 bases from J, the gap between germline ends came to 7 bases. The germline CDR1 and CDR2 sequences are SGHDT and YYEEEE. The CDR3 runs to 13 residues. CDR3 residues: CASSSGSSYEQYF. CDR3 sequence (DNA): TGTGCCAGCAGCTCGGGGTCCTCCTACGAGCAGTACTTC.

This sequence joins TRBV2 and TRBJ2-7, with 10 bases that match TRBD2. Looked up from germline, CDR1 is SNHLY and CDR2 is FYNNEI. This CDR3 comprises 18 residues. V lost 9 bases to trimming and J lost 1 base; unmatched junction nucleotides: 18. CDR3 coding DNA: TGTGCCAGTTCATTACTTCCCCCGGGACTAGCGAAATCCTACGAGCAGTACTTC. Its translation is CASSLLPPGLAKSYEQYF.

This rearrangement joins TRBV19 to TRBJ1-5; D gene unclear. Germline V gene lookup returns CDR1 LNHDA and CDR2 SQIVND (reference sequence). V was cut by 3 bases and J by 2 bases, with 8 bases left in between. This CDR3 is built from 14 residues. CDR3 coding DNA: TGTGCCAGTAGTATTGGGGAAGGCAATCAGCCCCAGCATTTT. This encodes CASSIGEGNQPQHF.

The chain employs TRBV3-1 (or the pseudogene TRBV3-2) and TRBJ2-3, with D possibly TRBD1 on 6 matching bases. Germline V gives CDR1 LGHDT, CDR2 YNNKEL (reference sequence). The CDR3 loop spans 15 amino acids. Trimming stripped 5 bases from V and 1 base from J, with 13 bases between. CDR3 coding DNA: TGTGCCAGCAGCGAAGGGGGAAGTGGCACAGATACGCAGTATTTT. Amino acids: CASSEGGSGTDTQYF.

There are a few counts of this clone. The chain joins TRBV19 to TRBJ2-7; weak D call: TRBD1 (5 bases). The CDR3 covers 14 residues. From germline, CDR1 is LNHDA and CDR2 SQIVND (reference sequence). The V and J ends lost 8 bases and 2 bases respectively, with 16 bases between them. DNA of the CDR3: TGTGCCAGTCGTCCCGACAGTTTAACCTACGAGCAGTACTTC. Protein sequence: CASRPDSLTYEQYF.

The genes are TRBV5-6 and TRBJ1-2; D is ambiguous. CDR1 and CDR2 (germline): SGHDT, YYEEEE. The CDR3 runs 13 residues. Trimming removed 0 bases at V and 4 bases at J, with 7 bases between. The CDR3 DNA is TGTGCCAGCAGCTTGGACGGCATCTATGGCTACACCTTC. Its protein product is CASSLDGIYGYTF.

In DNA, the CDR3 is TGTGCCACCAGAGGGGGGACAAGGGGTACGAACACCGGGGAGCTGTTTTTT. Its protein product is CATRGGTRGTNTGELFF. This rearrangement joins TRBV15 to TRBJ2-2; the D call may be TRBD1 or TRBD2 (6 bases each). CDR1 and CDR2 from the germline V gene are LNHNV and YYDKDF (reference sequence). V was clipped by 6 bases and J by 0 bases, with 17 bases between them. This CDR3 has 17 residues.